Given below is one T cell receptor beta chain in context. The sample belongs to a study of identical twins. Among all donors, each was a healthy Caucasian. TCRdb itself ran the 5' RACE reads through MiXCR, one entry per CDR3 protein. Among 420,000 or so distinct CDR3 sequences, around a sixth were seen once, and the ten largest hold roughly an eighth. Sequenced sample: naive T cells sorted from blood. The TCR comes from a man in his forties or fifties in good health.

CDR3 sequence (DNA): TGTGCCAGCAGGGGGGTCGGGGGTAGGCAAGAGACCCAGTACTTC. This sequence encodes CASRGVGGRQETQYF. The chain links TRBV7-2 to TRBJ2-5; a possible D gene is TRBD2 (6 bases). Trimming left V 6 bases short and J 2 bases short, with 16 bases between. This CDR3 is built from 15 residues. Germline values: CDR1 SGHTA, CDR2 FQGNSA.